This T cell receptor beta chain came from a study of blood T cell repertoires in COVID-19. Per germline, CDR1 SQVTM and CDR2 ANQGSEA. CDR3 length equals 12 residues. Trimming removed 4 bases at V and 6 bases at J, with 12 bases between. Data came from immunoSEQ multiplex PCR; TCRdb stores just in-frame clones and leaves some out. The table records some 100,000 clones, approximately 87% of them present only once. The sequenced sample consisted of peripheral blood. The chain uses TRBV29-1 and TRBJ1-2; TRBD1 is a possible D gene (5 bases). This sequence was found in a man aged 65 to 79 who had recovered from COVID-19. The CDR3 loop is CSVAPGRNGYTF. Here the CDR3 DNA reads TGCAGCGTTGCACCAGGGCGCAATGGCTACACCTTC.